This TCR beta chain came from a study of CD8 T cells in ankylosing spondylitis. This clonotype was recorded at least ten times. Its antigen remains unknown. Making use of molecular barcodes, quantitative 5'-RACE generated TCR beta libraries. TCRdb ran MiXCR on the 5' RACE reads and lists one entry per CDR3 protein. The data show about 240,000 distinct CDR3 sequences, roughly 10% seen once. Regarding the study as a whole: Disease-linked clones were found to be CD8+ and relatively rare in peripheral blood. In reactive arthritis synovial fluid and blood, some motif variants had been reported before. Reports say disease-linked clones showed up significantly more in matched ankylosing spondylitis synovial fluid.

Germline V gives CDR1 SGHTA, CDR2 FQGNSA. The CDR3 extends over 13 amino acids. Between the trimmed V and J ends, which lost 3 bases and 7 bases, there was a span of 10 bases. The chain recombines TRBV7-2 with TRBJ1-5, with a tentative D call TRBD1 (5 bases). The clonotype was recovered from a male donor with ankylosing spondylitis or in good health (not recorded which). Material for sequencing was blood, either unsorted or a sorted T cell fraction (not recorded which). CDR3 residues: CASSLGGSQPQHF. CDR3 DNA: TGTGCCAGCAGCTTGGGGGGATCCCAGCCCCAGCATTTT.